This T cell receptor beta chain was observed in a study of blood T cell repertoires in COVID-19. Study in general: The cDNA or gDNA used as material had been derived from T cells, B-cell-depleted T cells, or PBMCs.

Original handling: Reference gene primer amplification gave nucleated cell count estimates. The repertoire was sequenced with immunoSEQ multiplex PCR; TCRdb's copy has only in-frame clones and lacks some. Clone size and V and J calls were adopted from that table, with D and trimming inferred from the DNA. The table shows approximately 70,000 clones, with about 88% occurring only once. The V and J ends lost 4 bases and 9 bases, in that order; junction bases with no gene match: 8. This CDR3 comprises 14 residues. Germline lookup yields CDR1 SGHTA and CDR2 FQGTGA. Sequencing used peripheral blood. This clonotype was obtained from a man aged 65 to 85 with active COVID-19. This sequence joins TRBV7-3 and TRBJ2-1; 8 nucleotides match TRBD1. The CDR3 is CASSSRQGPAEQFF. CDR3 in DNA: TGTGCCAGCAGCTCCCGACAGGGGCCCGCTGAGCAGTTCTTC.